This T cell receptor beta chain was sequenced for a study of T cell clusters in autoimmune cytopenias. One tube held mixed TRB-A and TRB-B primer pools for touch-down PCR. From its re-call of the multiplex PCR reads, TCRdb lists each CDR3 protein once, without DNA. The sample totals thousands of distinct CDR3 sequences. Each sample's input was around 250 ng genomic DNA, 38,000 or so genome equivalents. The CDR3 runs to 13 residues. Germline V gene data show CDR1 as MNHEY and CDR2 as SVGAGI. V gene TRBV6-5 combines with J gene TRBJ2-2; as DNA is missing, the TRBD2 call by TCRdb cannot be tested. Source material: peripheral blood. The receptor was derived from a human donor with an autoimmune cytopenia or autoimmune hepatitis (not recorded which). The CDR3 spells CAITDSYTGELFF.